Following are 17 T cell receptor beta chains from one sample sequenced in a study of blood T cell repertoires in COVID-19. Clones were read by immunoSEQ multiplex PCR, and TCRdb kept only the in-frame ones, dropping some. Found here are around 300,000 clones, roughly nine tenths of them singletons; the top ten hold over 2%. The sample consisted of PBMCs or T cells enriched from blood (not recorded which). The receptor source for this set is a woman aged 18-29 years who had recovered from COVID-19.

The chain employs TRBV7-9 and TRBJ1-2; perhaps TRBD1 as D (5 bases). Germline V gives CDR1 SEHNR, CDR2 FQNEAQ (reference sequence). There are 15 residues in the CDR3. The germline V and J ends were trimmed by 6 bases and 6 bases, with 20 bases remaining between them. The CDR3 protein is CASRPPGLRYNGYTF. Here the CDR3 DNA reads TGTGCCAGCAGACCGCCGGGACTAAGATATAATGGCTACACCTTC.

V is TRBV20-1 and J is TRBJ2-5, with D tentatively TRBD1 (6 bases). Germline values: CDR1 DFQATT, CDR2 SNEGSKA (reference sequence). V lost 7 bases and J lost 4, with 10 bases in between. The CDR3 sequence is 11 residues long. CDR3 bases: TGCAGTGTACACAGGGCAGAGACCCAGTACTTC. This codes for CSVHRAETQYF.

V and J are TRBV27 and TRBJ1-5, with TRBD1 matching 7 bases. Trimming took 5 bases from V and 3 from J; bases not matched to a gene: 4. The CDR3 length is 14 residues. The V gene's germline CDR1 is MNHEY and CDR2 SMNVEV (reference sequence). The CDR3 DNA reads as TGTGCCAGCAGTCCCCAGGGGGTCAATCAGCCCCAGCATTTT. It codes for CASSPQGVNQPQHF.

The chain has TRBV28 and TRBJ1-2; D is perhaps TRBD1 (6 bases). Trimming cost V 9 bases and J 0 bases, with 11 bases left between them. The CDR3 has 13 residues. Germline V gene data show CDR1 as MDHEN and CDR2 as SYDVKM. CDR3 nucleotides: TGTGCCAGTGGGGGCCGGGCTAACTATGGCTACACCTTC. Translating it yields CASGGRANYGYTF.

The chain joins TRBV6-5 to TRBJ2-7, with TRBD2 matching over 7 bases. The J segment lost 2 bases and the V segment lost 5 bases, leaving 9 bases of the junction unmatched. The germline gives CDR1 MNHEY, CDR2 SVGAGI. The CDR3 has 15 residues. CDR3 in amino acids: CASSTSFGTTYEQYF. The CDR3 region has the DNA TGTGCCAGCAGTACGTCCTTCGGGACTACCTACGAGCAGTACTTC.

This CDR3 is CASSLDRSGGGDTQYF. CDR3 bases: TGTGCCAGCAGCTTAGATCGTAGCGGGGGTGGAGATACGCAGTATTTT. This chain joins TRBV11-2 and TRBJ2-3, with 9 bases fitting TRBD2. CDR3 length: 16 amino acids. From germline, CDR1 is SGHAT and CDR2 FQNNGV. Unmatched junction bases numbered 6, after V lost 0 bases and J lost 5 bases.

This chain joins TRBV5-5 and TRBJ1-5, with D hard to call. The CDR3 runs to 14 residues. V gave up 0 bases and J gave up 2 bases, with 6 bases separating them. CDR1 and CDR2 from the germline V gene are SGHKS and YYEKEE (reference sequence). The CDR3: CASSLGVGNQPQHF. The CDR3 nucleotides are TGTGCCAGCAGCTTGGGTGTCGGCAATCAGCCCCAGCATTTT.

V is TRBV11-1 and J is TRBJ2-7, with a weak D call TRBD1 (6 bases). This CDR3 contains 13 residues. Germline loops: CDR1 SGHAT, CDR2 FQDESV (reference sequence). Trimming cost V 5 bases and J 2 bases, with 10 bases left between them. CDR3 DNA: TGTGCCAGCAGCGCCGGGACAACCTACGAGCAGTACTTC. Its translation: CASSAGTTYEQYF.

This clone was seen only a few times. The CDR3 coding sequence is TGTGCCAGCAACGAGGGGCGGGGAACTGAAGCTTTCTTT. This codes for CASNEGRGTEAFF. The chain uses TRBV12-3 or TRBV12-4 and TRBJ1-1; D may be TRBD1 (5 bases). The CDR3 loop spans 13 amino acids. The V and J ends lost 7 bases and 5 bases respectively, with 14 bases between them.

The chain is built from TRBV5-4 and TRBJ2-2; TRBD1 matches 7 bases. Germline V gene data show CDR1 as SGHNT and CDR2 as YYREEE (reference sequence). With V trimmed by 4 bases and J by 1 base, 16 bases remained unmatched. CDR3 size: 19 residues. In nucleotides, the CDR3 is TGTGCCAGCAGCGCACCGTGGGACAGTGGAAGAGAGAACACCGGGGAGCTGTTTTTT. Its translation is CASSAPWDSGRENTGELFF.

The J gene is TRBJ1-4, the V gene TRBV7-9; a weak D match, TRBD1 (6 bases). Germline values: CDR1 SEHNR, CDR2 FQNEAQ (reference sequence). V lost 5 bases and J 1 base, leaving 11 bases between the germline ends. CDR3 length: 15 residues. CDR3 sequence: CASSGQGLTNEKLFF. Written as DNA, the CDR3 is TGTGCCAGCAGCGGGCAGGGGTTAACTAATGAAAAACTGTTTTTT.

This chain connects TRBV12-3 or TRBV12-4 to TRBJ1-1, with TRBD1 matching over 7 bases. CDR3 length: 13 amino acids. V was pared by 4 bases and J by 4 bases, with 3 bases of the junction left unmatched. Here the CDR3 DNA reads TGTGCCAGCAGTTACAGGGGTGGCACTGAAGCTTTCTTT. Translated: CASSYRGGTEAFF.

J is TRBJ1-1 and V is TRBV11-2; TRBD1 matches at 7 bases. This CDR3 comprises 14 residues. The ends lost 5 bases at V and 4 bases at J; junction bases unmatched: 7. CDR1 and CDR2 (germline): SGHAT, FQNNGV. CDR3: CASSIYPGGTEAFF. The CDR3 nucleotides are TGTGCCAGCAGCATCTATCCAGGGGGCACTGAAGCTTTCTTT. Full variable domain (missing parts from reference TRBV11-2 and TRBJ1-1): EAGVAQSPRYKIIEKRQSVAFWCNPISGHATLYWYQQILGQGPKLLIQFQNNGVVDDSQLPKDRFSAERLKGVDSTLKIQPAKLEDSAVYLCASSIYPGGTEAFFGQGTRLTVV.

This chain joins TRBV5-1 and TRBJ2-5, with 11 bases that match TRBD2. Germline V gene sequence: CDR1 SGHRS, CDR2 YFSETQ. The V gene end was trimmed by 6 bases and the J gene end by 5 bases; junction bases not matched to a gene: 9. The length of the CDR3 is 15 residues. The CDR3 coding sequence is TGCGCCAGCACCCCGGGACTAGCGGCTCCGGAGACCCAGTACTTC. Amino acid sequence: CASTPGLAAPETQYF. The full variable domain, rest sourced from reference TRBV5-1 and TRBJ2-5, is KAGVTQTPRYLIKTRGQQVTLSCSPISGHRSVSWYQQTPGQGLQFLFEYFSETQRNKGNFPGRFSGRQFSNSRSEMNVSTLELGDSALYLCASTPGLAAPETQYFGPGTRLLVL.

The chain joins TRBV5-1 to TRBJ2-5; a weak D match, TRBD2 (5 bases). The CDR3 is made up of 12 amino acids. V lost 3 bases to trimming and J lost 5 bases, with 8 bases between them. Germline V gene lookup returns CDR1 SGHRS and CDR2 YFSETQ. In nucleotides, the CDR3 is TGCGCCAGCAGCTCCGGGATGGAGACCCAGTACTTC. Protein product: CASSSGMETQYF.

The V and J genes are TRBV11-3 and TRBJ2-5, with TRBD2 as a possible D gene (6 bases). The CDR3 loop spans 13 amino acids. Germline CDR1 and CDR2: SGHNT and YENEEA. V was clipped by 5 bases and J by 2 bases, with 9 bases between them. CDR3 protein: CASSAGPQETQYF. The CDR3 DNA sequence: TGTGCCAGCAGCGCGGGACCACAAGAGACCCAGTACTTC.

V gene TRBV24-1 combines with J gene TRBJ1-4; TRBD1 matches 12 bases. Germline V gene sequence: CDR1 KGHDR, CDR2 SFDVKD. The CDR3 sequence is 16 residues long. Trimming cost V 2 bases and J 6 bases; bases outside gene matches: 3. The CDR3 loop reads CATSDSGTGGDEKLFF. The CDR3 DNA reads TGTGCCACCAGTGATTCGGGGACAGGGGGCGATGAAAAACTGTTTTTT.